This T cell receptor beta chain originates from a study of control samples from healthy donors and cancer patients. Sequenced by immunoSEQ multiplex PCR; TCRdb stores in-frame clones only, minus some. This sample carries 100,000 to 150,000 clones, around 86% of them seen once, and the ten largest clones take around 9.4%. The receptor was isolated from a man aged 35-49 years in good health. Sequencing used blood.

CDR3 sequence: CASASGTSADTQYF. The CDR3 nucleotides read TGTGCCAGCGCTTCCGGGACTAGCGCAGATACGCAGTATTTT. The genes are TRBV2 and TRBJ2-3, with TRBD2 identical over 10 bases. Germline trimming cut 8 bases from V and 4 bases from J; bases unmatched to any gene: 6. The CDR3 sequence is 14 residues long. Germline V gene lookup returns CDR1 SNHLY and CDR2 FYNNEI.